One sample yielded the 4 T cell receptor beta chains listed below, sequenced in a study of technical replicates of blood from a handful of donors. Some clones are missing from TCRdb's copy, which holds only in-frame ones; the method was immunoSEQ multiplex PCR. This table has 60,000 to 90,000 clones, 97% appearing once. Sample: T cells isolated from PBMCs. These receptors all stem from a human donor in good health.

This chain's CDR3 is CASSLFKNTEAFF. The CDR3 DNA reads as TGTGCCAGCAGCTTATTTAAAAACACTGAAGCTTTCTTT. This chain joins TRBV11-3 and TRBJ1-1; D is unresolved. The CDR3 runs 13 residues. Germline lookup yields CDR1 SGHNT and CDR2 YENEEA. Trimming removed 2 bases at V and 2 bases at J, with 6 bases between.

The gene calls are TRBV6-5 and TRBJ2-2, with 8 bases that match TRBD2. Germline CDR1 and CDR2: MNHEY and SVGAGI. CDR3 length equals 16 residues. With 3 bases clipped from V and 6 bases from J, the junction kept 9 bases outside the gene matches. CDR3 amino acids: CASSYKERELAGELFF. Here the CDR3 DNA reads TGTGCCAGCAGTTATAAGGAGCGGGAGCTCGCCGGGGAGCTGTTTTTT.

CDR3 loop: CASSVDSNPSYEQYF. Here the CDR3 DNA reads TGTGCCAGCAGCGTAGACAGTAACCCATCCTACGAGCAGTACTTC. The rearrangement links TRBV9 to TRBJ2-7; D is ambiguous. Germline V CDR1 and CDR2: SGDLS, YYNGEE. The ends were cut back, 0 bases at V and 1 base at J, with 11 bases in the middle. The CDR3 sequence is 15 residues long.

The chain couples TRBV5-4 to TRBJ1-1; possibly TRBD1 for D (6 bases). Germline-derived CDR1 and CDR2 are SGHNT and YYREEE (reference sequence). The CDR3 extends over 15 amino acids. V lost 3 bases, J lost 0 bases, and 12 bases lay in between. CDR3 residues: CASSSGVTLNTEAFF. The CDR3 nucleotides are TGTGCCAGCAGCTCAGGGGTGACCTTGAACACTGAAGCTTTCTTT.